The source of this T cell receptor beta chain is a study of cytomegalovirus exposure and HLA in healthy donors. Concerning this clone itself: The antigen is unknown.

PCR amplification relied on 60 Vbeta primers (plus 13 Jbeta primers). Using immunoSEQ multiplex PCR, the repertoire was profiled, and TCRdb retains in-frame clones only, with some absent. The sample has some 110,000 clones; roughly 82% are singletons. Study outcomes and limitations: The study put 150 to 200 TCR beta chains on its list as cytomegalovirus-associated. Available immune exposure information covered CMV serostatus only. By a later analysis, the bulk of CMV-associated TCR beta chains appeared HLA-restricted.

Germline V gives CDR1 SGHNT, CDR2 YENEEA. Trimming left V 1 base short and J 1 base short, with 7 bases between. The CDR3 covers 15 residues. The TCR comes from a woman between 45 and 60 years old in good health and CMV-seropositive. The chain links TRBV11-3 to TRBJ2-2; D is uncertain. What was sequenced was PBMCs. This CDR3 reads CASSLVTGNTGELFF. In nucleotides, the CDR3 is TGTGCCAGCAGCTTAGTAACTGGGAACACCGGGGAGCTGTTTTTT.